Sequencing of this TCR beta chain was carried out in a study of blood T cells in healthy people across ages. Note on this clonotype: What it binds is not known.

Study results and limitations: Long-lived and aged donors differed, with more naive CD4+ cells and higher diversity in the long-lived.

The second PCR ran about 6 to 12 cycles with a sample-barcoded 5' primer and J-beta primers. MiXCR was run by TCRdb on the 5' RACE reads, yielding one entry per CDR3 protein. Altogether 650,000 to 700,000 distinct CDR3 sequences are present, around 32% being singletons, with the ten largest covering approximately 15%. What was sequenced was blood. This TCR derives from a woman older than 75 in good health.

CDR3 region: CASSLGVGTSGTGELFF. CDR3 coding DNA: TGCGCCAGCAGCTTGGGGGTTGGGACTAGCGGAACCGGGGAGCTGTTTTTT. The gene calls are TRBV5-1 and TRBJ2-2; TRBD2 matches 11 bases. The CDR3 extends over 17 amino acids. The germline CDR1 and CDR2 sequences are SGHRS and YFSETQ. The trim removed 0 bases at V and 5 bases at J, leaving 6 bases unmatched.